This entry concerns a single TCR beta chain. Original methodology: From reference gene primer amplification, estimates of nucleated cell counts were derived. Produced via immunoSEQ multiplex PCR; TCRdb's table is partial and in-frame only. Clone size and V and J calls were adopted from that table, with D and trimming inferred from the DNA. The sample holds 100,000 to 120,000 clones, less than 90% seen once. These data are taken from a study of blood T cell repertoires in COVID-19. About the study: Sample material is recorded as cDNA or gDNA derived from T cells, B-cell-depleted T cells, or PBMCs.

This CDR3 contains 14 residues. With 0 bases removed from V and 1 base from J, the gap between germline ends came to 7 bases. The germline CDR1 and CDR2 sequences are SGDLS and YYNGEE. Specimen: peripheral blood. V is TRBV9 and J is TRBJ2-5; a weak D match, TRBD1 (6 bases). The sequence derives from a man in his fifties with acute or convalescent COVID-19. In DNA form, the CDR3 reads TGTGCCAGCAGCGTAGGGACAGCCCAAGAGACCCAGTACTTC. Protein product: CASSVGTAQETQYF. Based on the CDR3 plus reference TRBV9 and TRBJ2-5, the full variable domain is DSGVTQTPKHLITATGQRVTLRCSPRSGDLSVYWYQQSLDQGLQFLIQYYNGEERAKGNILERFSAQQFPDLHSELNLSSLELGDSALYFCASSVGTAQETQYFGPGTRLLVL.